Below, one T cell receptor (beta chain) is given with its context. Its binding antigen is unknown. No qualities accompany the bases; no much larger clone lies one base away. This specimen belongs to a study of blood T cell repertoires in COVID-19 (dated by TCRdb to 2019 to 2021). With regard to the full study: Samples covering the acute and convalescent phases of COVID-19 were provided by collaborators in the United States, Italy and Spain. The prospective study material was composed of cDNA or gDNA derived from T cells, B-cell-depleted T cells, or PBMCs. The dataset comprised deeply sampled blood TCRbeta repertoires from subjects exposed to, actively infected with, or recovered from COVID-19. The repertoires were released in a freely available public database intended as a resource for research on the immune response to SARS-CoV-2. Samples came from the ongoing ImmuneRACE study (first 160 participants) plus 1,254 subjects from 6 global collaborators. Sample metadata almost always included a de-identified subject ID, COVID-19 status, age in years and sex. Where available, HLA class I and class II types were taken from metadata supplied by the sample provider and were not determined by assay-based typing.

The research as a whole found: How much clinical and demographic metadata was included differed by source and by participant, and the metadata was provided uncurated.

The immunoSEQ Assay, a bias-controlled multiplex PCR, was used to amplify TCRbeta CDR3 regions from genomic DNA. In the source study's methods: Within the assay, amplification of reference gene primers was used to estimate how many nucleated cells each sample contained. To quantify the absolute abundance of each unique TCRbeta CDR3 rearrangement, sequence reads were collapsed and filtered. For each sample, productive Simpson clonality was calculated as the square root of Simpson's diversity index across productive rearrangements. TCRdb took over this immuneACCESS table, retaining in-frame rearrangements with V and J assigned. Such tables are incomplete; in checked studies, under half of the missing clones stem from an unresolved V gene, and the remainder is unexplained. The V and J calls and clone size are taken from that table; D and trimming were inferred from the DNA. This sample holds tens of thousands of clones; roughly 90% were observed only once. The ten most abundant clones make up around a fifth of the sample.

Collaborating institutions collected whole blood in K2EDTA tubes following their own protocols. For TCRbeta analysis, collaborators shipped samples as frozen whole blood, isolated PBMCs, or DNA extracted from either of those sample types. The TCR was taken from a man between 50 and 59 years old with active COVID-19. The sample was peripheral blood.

The CDR3 here reads CASSQVDRAAGEQFF. Here is the DNA: TGTGCCAGCAGCCAAGTGGACAGGGCTGCGGGTGAGCAGTTCTTC. The chain is made from TRBV14 and TRBJ2-1, and 8 bases in between align with TRBD1. The CDR3, cysteine through phenylalanine, is 15 amino acids long. The kept DNA is CDR3 alone, 45 bases in frame from the first base. The germline V gene supplies CDR1 SGHDN and CDR2 FVKESK. V loses 1 base at its end and J loses 9 bases; junction bases beyond the gene matches: 8.